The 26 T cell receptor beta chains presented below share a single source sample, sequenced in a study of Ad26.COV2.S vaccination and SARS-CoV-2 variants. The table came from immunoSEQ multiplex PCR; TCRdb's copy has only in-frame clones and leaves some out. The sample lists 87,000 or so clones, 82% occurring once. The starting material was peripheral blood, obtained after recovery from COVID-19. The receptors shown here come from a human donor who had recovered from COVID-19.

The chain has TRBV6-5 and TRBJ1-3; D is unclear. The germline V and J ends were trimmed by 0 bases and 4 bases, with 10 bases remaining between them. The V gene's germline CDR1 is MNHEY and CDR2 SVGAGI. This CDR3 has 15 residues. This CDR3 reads CASSYSWGGGNTIYF. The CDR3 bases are TGTGCCAGCAGTTACTCATGGGGAGGCGGAAACACCATATATTTT.

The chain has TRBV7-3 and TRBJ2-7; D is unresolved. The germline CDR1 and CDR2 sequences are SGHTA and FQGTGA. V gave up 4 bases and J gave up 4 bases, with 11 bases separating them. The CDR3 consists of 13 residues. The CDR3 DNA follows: TGTGCCAGCAGCTCGTCCCCAGGTTACGAGCAGTACTTC. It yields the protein CASSSSPGYEQYF.

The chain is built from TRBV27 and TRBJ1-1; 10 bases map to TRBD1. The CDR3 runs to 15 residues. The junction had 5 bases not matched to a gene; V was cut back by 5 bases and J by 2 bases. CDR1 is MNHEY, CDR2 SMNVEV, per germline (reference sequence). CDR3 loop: CASSRQGAGNTEAFF. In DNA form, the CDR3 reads TGTGCCAGCAGTCGACAGGGGGCTGGAAACACTGAAGCTTTCTTT.

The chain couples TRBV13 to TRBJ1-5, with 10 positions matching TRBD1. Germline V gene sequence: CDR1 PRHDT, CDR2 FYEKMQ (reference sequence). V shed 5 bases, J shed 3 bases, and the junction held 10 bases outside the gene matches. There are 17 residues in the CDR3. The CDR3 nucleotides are TGTGCCAGCAGCATCCGGGACAGGGGCGAATTCAATCAGCCCCAGCATTTT. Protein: CASSIRDRGEFNQPQHF.

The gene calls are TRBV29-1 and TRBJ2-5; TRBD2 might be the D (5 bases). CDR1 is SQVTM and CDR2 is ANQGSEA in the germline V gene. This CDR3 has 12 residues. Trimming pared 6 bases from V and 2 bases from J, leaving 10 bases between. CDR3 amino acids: CSVGAVQETQYF. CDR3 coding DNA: TGCAGCGTAGGAGCGGTACAAGAGACCCAGTACTTC. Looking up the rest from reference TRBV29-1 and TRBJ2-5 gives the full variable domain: SAVISQKPSRDICQRGTSLTIQCQVDSQVTMMFWYRQQPGQSLTLIATANQGSEATYESGFVIDKFPISRPNLTFSTLTVSNMSPEDSSIYLCSVGAVQETQYFGPGTRLLVL.

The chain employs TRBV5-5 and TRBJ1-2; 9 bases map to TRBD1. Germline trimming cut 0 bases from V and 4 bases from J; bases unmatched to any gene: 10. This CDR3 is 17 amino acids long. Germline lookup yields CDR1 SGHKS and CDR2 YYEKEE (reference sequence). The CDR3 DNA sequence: TGTGCCAGCAGCTTGGGCGCTCTACAGGGGGCTGGCTATGGCTACACCTTC. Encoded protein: CASSLGALQGAGYGYTF.

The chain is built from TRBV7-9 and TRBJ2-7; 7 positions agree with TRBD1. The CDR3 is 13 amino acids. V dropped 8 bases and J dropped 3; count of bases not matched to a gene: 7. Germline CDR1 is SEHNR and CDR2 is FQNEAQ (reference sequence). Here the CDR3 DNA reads TGTGCCAGCGGAAGGGGACAGAGCTACGAGCAGTACTTC. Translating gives CASGRGQSYEQYF.

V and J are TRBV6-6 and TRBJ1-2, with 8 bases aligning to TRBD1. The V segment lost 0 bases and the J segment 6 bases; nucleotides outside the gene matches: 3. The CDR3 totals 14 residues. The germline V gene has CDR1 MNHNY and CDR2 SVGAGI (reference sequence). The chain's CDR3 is CASSYSPRGHGYTF. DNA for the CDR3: TGTGCCAGCAGTTACTCTCCCAGGGGGCATGGCTACACCTTC.

CDR3 in DNA: TGCGCCAGCAGCTTGGTCGGCAGGGTAGGGGGCAATGAGCAGTTCTTC. Its protein product is CASSLVGRVGGNEQFF. The gene calls are TRBV5-1 and TRBJ2-1; the D gene is possibly TRBD1 (6 bases). V was clipped by 0 bases and J by 6 bases, with 16 bases between them. The CDR3 extends over 16 amino acids. Looked up from germline, CDR1 is SGHRS and CDR2 is YFSETQ.

CDR3 nucleotides: TGTGCCAGCAGCTTACAGTCGATGGGCAATGAGCAGTTCTTC. Translated: CASSLQSMGNEQFF. The V and J genes are TRBV7-3 and TRBJ2-1; D is unclear. This CDR3 comprises 14 residues. The germline gives CDR1 SGHTA, CDR2 FQGTGA. The V end lost 2 bases, the J end lost 6 bases, and 11 bases lay between the germline ends.

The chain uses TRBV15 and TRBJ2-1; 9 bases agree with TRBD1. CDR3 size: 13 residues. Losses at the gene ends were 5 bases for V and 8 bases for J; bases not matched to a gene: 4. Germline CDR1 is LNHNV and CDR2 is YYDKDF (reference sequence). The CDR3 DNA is TGTGCCACCAGCGGACAGGGGCGCCATGAGCAGTTCTTC. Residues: CATSGQGRHEQFF.

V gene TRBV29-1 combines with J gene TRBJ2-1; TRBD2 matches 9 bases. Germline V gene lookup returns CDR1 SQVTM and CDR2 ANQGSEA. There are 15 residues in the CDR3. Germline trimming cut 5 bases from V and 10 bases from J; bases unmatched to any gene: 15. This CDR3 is CSVPHAGGPSSEQFF. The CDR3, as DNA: TGCAGCGTTCCCCACGCGGGAGGGCCCTCCAGCGAGCAGTTCTTC.

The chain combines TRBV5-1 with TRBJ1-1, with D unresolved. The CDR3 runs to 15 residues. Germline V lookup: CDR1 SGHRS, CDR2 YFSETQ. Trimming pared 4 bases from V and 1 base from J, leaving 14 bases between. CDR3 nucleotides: TGCGCCAGCAGCCTGGACGGGAGAGAGAACACTGAAGCTTTCTTT. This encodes CASSLDGRENTEAFF.

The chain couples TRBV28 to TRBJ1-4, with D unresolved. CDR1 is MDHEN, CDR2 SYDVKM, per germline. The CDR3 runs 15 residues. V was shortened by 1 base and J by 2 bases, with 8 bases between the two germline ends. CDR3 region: CASSLLEVTNEKLFF. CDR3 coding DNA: TGTGCCAGCAGTTTATTGGAAGTGACTAATGAAAAACTGTTTTTT.

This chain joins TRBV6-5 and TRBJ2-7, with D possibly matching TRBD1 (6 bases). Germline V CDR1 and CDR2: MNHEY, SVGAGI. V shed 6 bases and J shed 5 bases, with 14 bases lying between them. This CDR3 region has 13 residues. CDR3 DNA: TGTGCCAGCAGGGTGGACAGACGGGACGAGCAGTACTTC. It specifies CASRVDRRDEQYF.

CDR3 amino acids: CASSSAGGYEQYF. The CDR3 region has the DNA TGTGCCAGCAGTTCAGCGGGAGGCTACGAGCAGTACTTC. V gene TRBV6-1 combines with J gene TRBJ2-7, with 9 bases identical to TRBD2. This CDR3 is 13 amino acids long. Trimming took 5 bases from V and 3 from J; bases not matched to a gene: 2. The V gene's germline CDR1 is MNHNS and CDR2 SASEGT.

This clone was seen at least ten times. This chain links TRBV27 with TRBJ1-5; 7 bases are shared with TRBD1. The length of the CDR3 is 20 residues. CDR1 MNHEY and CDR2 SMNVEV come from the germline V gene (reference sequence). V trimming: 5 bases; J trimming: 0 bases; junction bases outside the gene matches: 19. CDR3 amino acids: CASSPYNDRAHATSNQPQHF. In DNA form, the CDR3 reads TGTGCCAGCAGTCCGTATAACGACAGGGCTCATGCAACTAGCAATCAGCCCCAGCATTTT.

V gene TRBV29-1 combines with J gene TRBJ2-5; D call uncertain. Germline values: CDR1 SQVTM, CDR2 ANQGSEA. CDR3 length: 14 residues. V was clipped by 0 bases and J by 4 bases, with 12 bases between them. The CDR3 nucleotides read TGCAGCGTTGAAGATGAGGTGTATCGAGAGACCCAGTACTTC. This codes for CSVEDEVYRETQYF.

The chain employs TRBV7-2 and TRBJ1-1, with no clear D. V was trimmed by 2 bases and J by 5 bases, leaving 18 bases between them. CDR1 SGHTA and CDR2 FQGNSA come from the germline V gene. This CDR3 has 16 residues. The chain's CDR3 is CASSLRAPSPATEAFF. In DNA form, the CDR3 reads TGTGCCAGCAGCTTAAGGGCGCCTTCCCCGGCAACTGAAGCTTTCTTT. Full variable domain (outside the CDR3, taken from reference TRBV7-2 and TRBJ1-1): GAGVSQSPSNKVTEKGKDVELRCDPISGHTALYWYRQSLGQGLEFLIYFQGNSAPDKSGLPSDRFSAERTGGSVSTLTIQRTQQEDSAVYLCASSLRAPSPATEAFFGQGTRLTVV.

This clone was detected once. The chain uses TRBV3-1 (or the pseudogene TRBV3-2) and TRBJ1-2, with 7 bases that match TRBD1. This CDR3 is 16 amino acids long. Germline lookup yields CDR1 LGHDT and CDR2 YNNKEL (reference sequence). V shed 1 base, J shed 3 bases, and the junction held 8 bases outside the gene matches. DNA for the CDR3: TGTGCCAGCAGCCAAGTGAGGCAGACAGGGCACTATGGCTACACCTTC. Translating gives CASSQVRQTGHYGYTF.

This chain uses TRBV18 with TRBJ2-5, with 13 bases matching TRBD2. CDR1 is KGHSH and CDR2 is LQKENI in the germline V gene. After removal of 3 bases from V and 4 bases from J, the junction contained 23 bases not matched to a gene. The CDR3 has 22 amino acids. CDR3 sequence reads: CASSPLPRTSGRTTAGLETQYF. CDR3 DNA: TGTGCCAGCTCACCCCTACCCCGGACTAGCGGGAGAACAACGGCAGGGTTAGAGACCCAGTACTTC.

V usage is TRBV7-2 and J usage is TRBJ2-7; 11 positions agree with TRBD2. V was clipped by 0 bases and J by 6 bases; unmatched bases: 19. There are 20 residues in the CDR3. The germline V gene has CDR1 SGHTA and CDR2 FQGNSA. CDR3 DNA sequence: TGTGCCAGCAGCTTAGCGCTAAGCGGGAGTAGCGGGAGGGCCGTATCCGAGCAGTACTTC. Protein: CASSLALSGSSGRAVSEQYF.

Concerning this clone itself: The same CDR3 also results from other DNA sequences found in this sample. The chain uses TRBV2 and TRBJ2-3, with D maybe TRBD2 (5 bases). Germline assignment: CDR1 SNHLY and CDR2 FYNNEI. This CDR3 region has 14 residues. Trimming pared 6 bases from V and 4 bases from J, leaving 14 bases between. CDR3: CASRARGGADTQYF. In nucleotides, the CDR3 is TGTGCCAGCAGGGCCCGGGGTGGGGCAGATACGCAGTATTTT. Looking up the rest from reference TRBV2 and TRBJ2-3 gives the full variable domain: EPEVTQTPSHQVTQMGQEVILRCVPISNHLYFYWYRQILGQKVEFLVSFYNNEISEKSEIFDDQFSVERPDGSNFTLKIRSTKLEDSAMYFCASRARGGADTQYFGPGTRLTVL.

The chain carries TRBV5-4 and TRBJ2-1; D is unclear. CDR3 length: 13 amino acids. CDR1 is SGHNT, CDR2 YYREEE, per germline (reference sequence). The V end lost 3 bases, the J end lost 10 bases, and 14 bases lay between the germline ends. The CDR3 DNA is TGTGCCAGCAGCTCCCCCGAAGAGGTAGAGCAGTTCTTC. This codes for CASSSPEEVEQFF.

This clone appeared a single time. The CDR3 protein is CASSEETSGRGDEQFF. CDR3 coding DNA: TGCGCCAGCAGCGAAGAGACTAGCGGGAGAGGAGATGAGCAGTTCTTC. The chain employs TRBV5-1 and TRBJ2-1; 12 nucleotides match TRBD2. Germline loops: CDR1 SGHRS, CDR2 YFSETQ. The CDR3 has 16 amino acids. V lost 4 bases, J lost 8 bases, and 10 bases stayed unmatched. Together with reference TRBV5-1 and TRBJ2-1, the CDR3 gives the full variable domain: KAGVTQTPRYLIKTRGQQVTLSCSPISGHRSVSWYQQTPGQGLQFLFEYFSETQRNKGNFPGRFSGRQFSNSRSEMNVSTLELGDSALYLCASSEETSGRGDEQFFGPGTRLTVL.

In nucleotides, the CDR3 is TGTGCCAGCAGCTTAGTCCTAAGAACCGGGACAGCCAAGCCCGGGGAGCTGTTTTTT. Amino acid sequence: CASSLVLRTGTAKPGELFF. The chain recombines TRBV7-6 with TRBJ2-2, with 7 nucleotides matching TRBD1. Losses at the gene ends were 1 base for V and 6 bases for J; bases not matched to a gene: 17. This CDR3 contains 19 residues. The germline CDR1 and CDR2 sequences are SGHVS and FNYEAQ.